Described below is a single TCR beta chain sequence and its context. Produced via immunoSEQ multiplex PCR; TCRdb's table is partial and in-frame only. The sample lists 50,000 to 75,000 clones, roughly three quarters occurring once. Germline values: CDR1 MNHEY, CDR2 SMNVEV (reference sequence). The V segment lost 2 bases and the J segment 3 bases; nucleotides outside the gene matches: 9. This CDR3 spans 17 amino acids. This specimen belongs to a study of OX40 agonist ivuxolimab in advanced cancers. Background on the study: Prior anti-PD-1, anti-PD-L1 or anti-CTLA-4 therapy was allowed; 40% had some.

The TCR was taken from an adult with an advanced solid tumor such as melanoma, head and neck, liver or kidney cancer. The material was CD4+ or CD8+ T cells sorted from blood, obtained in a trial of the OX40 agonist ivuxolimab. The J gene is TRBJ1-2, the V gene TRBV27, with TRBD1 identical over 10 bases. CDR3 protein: CASSLNTRDRGYYGYTF. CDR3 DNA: TGTGCCAGCAGTTTAAATACAAGGGACAGGGGATACTATGGCTACACCTTC.